Below are 16 T cell receptor beta chains sequenced from a single sample in a study of cytomegalovirus exposure and HLA in healthy donors. With 60 Vbeta and 13 Jbeta primers, the PCR was carried out. Method: immunoSEQ multiplex PCR; TCRdb's copy keeps in-frame clones and lacks some. The sample includes 170,000 or so clones, around 77% of them seen just once. The sample taken for sequencing was PBMCs. These receptors all come from a man in his fifties or sixties in good health and CMV-seronegative.

The chain recombines TRBV6-5 with TRBJ1-1, with TRBD1 as a possible D gene (5 bases). Trimming took off 6 bases at V and 6 bases at J, with 17 bases between the two ends. The CDR3 runs to 14 residues. Germline V gives CDR1 MNHEY, CDR2 SVGAGI. This chain's CDR3 is CASRSLGGNAEAFF. The CDR3 DNA reads TGTGCCAGCAGAAGCTTGGGGGGTAACGCTGAAGCTTTCTTT.

CDR3 DNA sequence: TGTGCCATCAGTGTCCTGATAGACAGGGTGCACTATGGCTACACCTTC. It codes for CAISVLIDRVHYGYTF. The J gene is TRBJ1-2, the V gene TRBV10-3, with TRBD1 matching over 7 bases. The CDR3 consists of 16 residues. V shed 4 bases and J 3 bases; nucleotides not matched to a gene: 11. Germline-derived CDR1 and CDR2 are ENHRY and SYGVKD.

V and J are TRBV20-1 and TRBJ2-1; maybe TRBD2 (6 bases). The CDR3 contains 11 residues. Trimming shortened V by 3 bases and J by 13 bases, and 13 bases separated the two germline ends. Germline V CDR1 and CDR2: DFQATT, SNEGSKA (reference sequence). CDR3 region: CSASSLDYQFF. DNA for the CDR3: TGCAGTGCTAGTAGTTTGGACTATCAGTTCTTC.

V and J are TRBV27 and TRBJ2-7, with TRBD2 matching 9 bases. Germline lookup yields CDR1 MNHEY and CDR2 SMNVEV (reference sequence). Trimming removed 6 bases from V and 2 bases from J; junction bases left unmatched: 23. The CDR3 runs 20 residues. This CDR3 is CASRPPFGRGGLDGTYEQYF. The CDR3 DNA reads as TGTGCCAGCAGACCCCCCTTTGGGCGGGGGGGCTTGGACGGTACCTACGAGCAGTACTTC.

This clone was observed a few times. Different DNA sequences within this sample yield the same CDR3. The V gene is TRBV7-6, the J gene TRBJ1-1, with D maybe TRBD1 (5 bases). Germline CDR1 and CDR2: SGHVS and FNYEAQ. V was shortened by 5 bases and J by 0 bases, with 10 bases between the two germline ends. This CDR3 has 14 residues. Here the CDR3 reads CASSPTGLNTEAFF. The CDR3 coding sequence is TGTGCCAGCAGCCCTACAGGTTTGAACACTGAAGCTTTCTTT.

This clone was seen a few times. The V gene is TRBV7-9, the J gene TRBJ1-1; D perhaps matches TRBD1 (6 bases). The CDR3 has 14 residues. Germline CDR1 reads SEHNR; CDR2 reads FQNEAQ (reference sequence). Between the trimmed V and J ends, which lost 2 bases and 3 bases, there was a span of 10 bases. CDR3 nucleotide sequence: TGTGCCAGCAGCTTAAGGGGGTCGGACACTGAAGCTTTCTTT. Protein: CASSLRGSDTEAFF.

This rearrangement joins TRBV5-1 to TRBJ2-1; weak D call: TRBD2 (5 bases). V was clipped by 4 bases and J by 5 bases, with 19 bases between them. The CDR3 is 16 amino acids. Germline values: CDR1 SGHRS, CDR2 YFSETQ. The CDR3 is CASSVLRGPENNEQFF. The DNA for the CDR3 is TGCGCCAGCAGCGTACTCCGCGGGCCGGAAAACAATGAGCAGTTCTTC.

V usage is TRBV6-6 and J usage is TRBJ1-5; no firm D call. The ends were cut back, 0 bases at V and 11 bases at J, with 20 bases in the middle. There are 16 residues in the CDR3. CDR1 is MNHNY, CDR2 SVGAGI, per germline (reference sequence). The CDR3 DNA follows: TGTGCCAGCAGTTACTCGCAGGCCCCGCGTAGTAGTTCCCAGCATTTT. Translated, it gives CASSYSQAPRSSSQHF.

The chain has TRBV9 and TRBJ2-2; 9 bases are a match to TRBD2. Trimming removed 2 bases from V and 4 bases from J; junction bases left unmatched: 3. The CDR3 runs 15 residues. Germline loops: CDR1 SGDLS, CDR2 YYNGEE. Here the CDR3 DNA reads TGTGCCAGCAGCGTTGGTAGCGGGAGCACCGGGGAGCTGTTTTTT. This codes for CASSVGSGSTGELFF.

The rearrangement joins TRBV6-6 to TRBJ1-2, with 8 positions matching TRBD1. CDR3 length equals 13 residues. Germline CDR1 and CDR2: MNHNY and SVGAGI (reference sequence). V shed 5 bases, J shed 8 bases, and the junction held 7 bases outside the gene matches. The CDR3 coding sequence is TGTGCCAGCAGTCTTCAGGGGGCGAGGGGCTACACCTTC. It codes for CASSLQGARGYTF.

This clone has just a few counts. The rearrangement links TRBV5-5 to TRBJ1-2, with 7 bases that match TRBD1. This CDR3 region has 15 residues. Germline CDR1 and CDR2: SGHKS and YYEKEE (reference sequence). V trimming: 2 bases; J trimming: 4 bases; junction bases outside the gene matches: 8. Here the CDR3 DNA reads TGTGCCAGCAGCTTATTGGAGACAGGGCCCTATGGCTACACCTTC. The encoded protein is CASSLLETGPYGYTF.

The rearrangement links TRBV29-1 to TRBJ2-7; D uncertain. CDR3 length: 11 amino acids. CDR1 and CDR2 from the germline V gene are SQVTM and ANQGSEA. The ends were cut back, 0 bases at V and 6 bases at J, with 6 bases in the middle. Here the CDR3 reads CSVEDTAEQYF. The CDR3 DNA follows: TGCAGCGTTGAAGACACTGCCGAGCAGTACTTC.

This sequence joins TRBV5-6 and TRBJ2-7, with D hard to call. Germline CDR1 reads SGHDT; CDR2 reads YYEEEE. The CDR3 is 13 amino acids. Deletions cut 0 bases from V and 3 bases from J, with 7 bases between. CDR3 amino acids: CASSLGQYYEQYF. In DNA form, the CDR3 reads TGTGCCAGCAGCTTGGGGCAGTACTACGAGCAGTACTTC.

V and J are TRBV19 and TRBJ2-7, with TRBD1 as a possible D gene (5 bases). Germline lookup yields CDR1 LNHDA and CDR2 SQIVND (reference sequence). V lost 4 bases and J 5 bases, leaving 15 bases between the germline ends. The CDR3 covers 14 residues. In DNA form, the CDR3 reads TGTGCCAGTAGTAACGGACAAAATATTAACGAGCAGTACTTC. Encoded protein: CASSNGQNINEQYF.

The J gene is TRBJ2-2, the V gene TRBV5-1; 7 bases agree with TRBD1. CDR1 and CDR2 from the germline V gene are SGHRS and YFSETQ. The CDR3 length is 16 residues. J was trimmed by 1 base and V by 3 bases; bases with no gene match: 6. As DNA, the CDR3 is TGCGCCAGCAGCTCCACAGGGGCGGTGAACACCGGGGAGCTGTTTTTT. Translating gives CASSSTGAVNTGELFF.

The rearrangement joins TRBV6-4 to TRBJ2-1; 14 nucleotides agree with TRBD2. Per germline, CDR1 MRHNA and CDR2 SNTAGT. The V and J ends lost 0 bases and 3 bases, in that order; junction bases with no gene match: 10. The CDR3 is made up of 20 amino acids. The CDR3 sequence: CASSDSNGLAGGNNYNEQFF. CDR3 nucleotides: TGTGCCAGCAGTGACTCGAACGGACTAGCGGGAGGTAATAACTACAATGAGCAGTTCTTC.